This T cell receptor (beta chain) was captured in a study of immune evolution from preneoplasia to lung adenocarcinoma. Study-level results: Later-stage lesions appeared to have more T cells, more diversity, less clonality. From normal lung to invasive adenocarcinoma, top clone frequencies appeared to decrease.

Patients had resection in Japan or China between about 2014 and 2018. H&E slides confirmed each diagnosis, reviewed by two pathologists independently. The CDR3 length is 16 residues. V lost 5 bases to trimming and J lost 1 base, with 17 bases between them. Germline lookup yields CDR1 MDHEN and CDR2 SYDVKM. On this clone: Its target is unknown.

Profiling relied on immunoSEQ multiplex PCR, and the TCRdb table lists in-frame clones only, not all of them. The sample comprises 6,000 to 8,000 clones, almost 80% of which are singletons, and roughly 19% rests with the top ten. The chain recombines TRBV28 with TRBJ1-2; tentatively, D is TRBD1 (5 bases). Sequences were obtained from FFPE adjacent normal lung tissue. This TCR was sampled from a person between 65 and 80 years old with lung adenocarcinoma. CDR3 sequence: CASSPLGTALNYGYTF. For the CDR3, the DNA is TGTGCCAGCAGTCCACTCGGGACGGCGCTTAACTATGGCTACACCTTC.